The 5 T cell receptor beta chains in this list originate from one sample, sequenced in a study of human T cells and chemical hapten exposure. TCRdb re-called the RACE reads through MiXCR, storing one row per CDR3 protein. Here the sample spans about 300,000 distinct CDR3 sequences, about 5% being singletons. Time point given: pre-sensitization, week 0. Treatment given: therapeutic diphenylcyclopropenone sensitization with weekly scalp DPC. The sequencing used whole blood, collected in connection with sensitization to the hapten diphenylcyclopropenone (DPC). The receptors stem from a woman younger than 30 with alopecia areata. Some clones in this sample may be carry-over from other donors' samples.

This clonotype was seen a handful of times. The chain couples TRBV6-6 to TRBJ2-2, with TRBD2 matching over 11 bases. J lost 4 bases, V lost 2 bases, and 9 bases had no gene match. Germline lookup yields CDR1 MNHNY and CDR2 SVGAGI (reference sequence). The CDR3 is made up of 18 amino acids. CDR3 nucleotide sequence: TGTGCCAGCAGTTACCCACCTACTAGCGGGGGCCTCACCGGGGAGCTGTTTTTT. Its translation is CASSYPPTSGGLTGELFF.

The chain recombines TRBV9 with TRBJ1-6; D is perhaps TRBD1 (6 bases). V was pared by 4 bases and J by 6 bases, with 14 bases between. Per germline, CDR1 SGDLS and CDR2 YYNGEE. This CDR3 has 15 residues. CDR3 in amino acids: CASSISGQINSPLHF. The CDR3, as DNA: TGTGCCAGCAGCATAAGCGGACAGATTAATTCACCCCTCCACTTT.

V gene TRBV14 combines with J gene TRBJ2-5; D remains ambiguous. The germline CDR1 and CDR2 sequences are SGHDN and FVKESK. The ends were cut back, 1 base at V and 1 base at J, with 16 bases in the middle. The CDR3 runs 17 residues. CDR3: CASSQVLKTNFQETQYF. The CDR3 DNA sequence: TGTGCCAGCAGCCAAGTGCTGAAGACAAATTTCCAAGAGACCCAGTACTTC.

The CDR3 DNA is TGTGCCAGCAGCATTAGGGGGCGGAGTCACGAAAAACTGTTTTTT. It translates to CASSIRGRSHEKLFF. The chain recombines TRBV7-2 with TRBJ1-4; 7 nucleotides line up with TRBD1. The J segment lost 8 bases and the V segment lost 5 bases, leaving 11 bases of the junction unmatched. In germline, CDR1 is SGHTA, CDR2 FQGNSA. The length of the CDR3 is 15 residues. Using reference TRBV7-2 and TRBJ1-4 for the parts outside the CDR3, the full variable domain is GAGVSQSPSNKVTEKGKDVELRCDPISGHTALYWYRQSLGQGLEFLIYFQGNSAPDKSGLPSDRFSAERTGGSVSTLTIQRTQQEDSAVYLCASSIRGRSHEKLFFGSGTQLSVL.

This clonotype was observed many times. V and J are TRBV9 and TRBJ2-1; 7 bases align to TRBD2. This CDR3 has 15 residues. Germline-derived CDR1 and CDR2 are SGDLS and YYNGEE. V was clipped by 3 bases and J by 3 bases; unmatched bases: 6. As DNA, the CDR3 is TGTGCCAGCAGCGCGAGCGGGGCCATCTACAATGAGCAGTTCTTC. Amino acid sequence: CASSASGAIYNEQFF.